Given below is one TCR beta chain in context. The record originates from a study of blood T cell repertoires in COVID-19. Turning to the study itself: Material from acute and convalescent COVID-19 was sourced from the United States, Italy and Spain.

Germline V gene data show CDR1 as LGHDT and CDR2 as YNNKEL (reference sequence). CDR3 length: 16 amino acids. Trimming at V came to 4 bases and at J to 5 bases, leaving 8 bases not matched to a gene. Participants were placed into cohorts based on the clinical history they reported. Cohort 3 donors were reported recovered after two negative PCRs, clearance, or symptom resolution. In the study's own analysis: Counts of nucleated cells, estimated from reference gene primer amplification, were obtained. Profiling relied on immunoSEQ multiplex PCR, and the TCRdb table lists in-frame clones only, not all of them. Clone size and the V and J calls come from that table; the DNA yielded D and trimming. The table has roughly 250,000 clones, 85% to 90% seen once; the top ten hold 2.4%.

The sample comprised PBMCs or T cells enriched from blood (not recorded which). The gene calls are TRBV3-1 (or the pseudogene TRBV3-2) and TRBJ1-4; 9 bases are a match to TRBD1. The clonotype comes from a woman aged 18-35 years who had recovered from COVID-19. The CDR3 loop reads CASSPRSGTGNEKLFF. The CDR3 nucleotides are TGTGCCAGCAGCCCAAGGTCCGGGACAGGGAATGAAAAACTGTTTTTT.